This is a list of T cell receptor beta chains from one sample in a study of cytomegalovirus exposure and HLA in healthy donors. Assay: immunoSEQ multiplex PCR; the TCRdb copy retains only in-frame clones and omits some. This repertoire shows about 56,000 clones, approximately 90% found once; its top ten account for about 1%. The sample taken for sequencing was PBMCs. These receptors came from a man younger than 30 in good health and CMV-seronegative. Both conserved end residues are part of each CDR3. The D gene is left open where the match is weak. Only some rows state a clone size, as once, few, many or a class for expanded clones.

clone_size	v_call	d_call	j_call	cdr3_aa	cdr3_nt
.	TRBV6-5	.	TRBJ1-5	CASSLRADLSQPQHF	TGTGCCAGCAGCTTGAGGGCTGACCTAAGCCAGCCCCAGCATTTT
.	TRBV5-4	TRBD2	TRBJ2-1	CASSLSGTSEQFF	TGTGCCAGCAGCCTGTCCGGGACTAGCGAGCAGTTCTTC
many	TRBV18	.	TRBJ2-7	CASSPAQNYEQYF	TGTGCCAGCTCACCAGCACAGAATTACGAGCAGTACTTC
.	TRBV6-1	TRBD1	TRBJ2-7	CASSEGDSSSYEQYF	TGTGCCAGCAGTGAAGGGGACAGTTCCTCCTACGAGCAGTACTTC
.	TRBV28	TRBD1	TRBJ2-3	CASSADRPSTDTQYF	TGTGCCAGCAGTGCGGACAGGCCAAGCACAGATACGCAGTATTTT
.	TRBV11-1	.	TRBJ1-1	CASSLGQNTEAFF	TGTGCCAGCAGCTTAGGACAGAACACTGAAGCTTTCTTT
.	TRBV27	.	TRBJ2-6	CASSSGRLAGANVLTF	TGTGCCAGCAGTTCTGGTAGACTTGCTGGGGCCAACGTCCTGACTTTC
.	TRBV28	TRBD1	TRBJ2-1	CASSTGGDLYNEQFF	TGTGCCAGCTCGACAGGGGGTGACCTATACAATGAGCAGTTCTTC
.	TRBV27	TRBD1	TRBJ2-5	CASSPRMRDRGVTQYF	TGTGCCAGCAGTCCCCGGATGAGGGACAGGGGTGTGACCCAGTACTTC
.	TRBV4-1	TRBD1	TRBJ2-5	CASSRQGADETQYF	TGCGCCAGCAGCCGGCAGGGGGCGGATGAGACCCAGTACTTC
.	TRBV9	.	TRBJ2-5	CASSRQSASETQYF	TGTGCCAGCAGCCGACAGAGCGCAAGCGAGACCCAGTACTTC
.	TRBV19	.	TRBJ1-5	CASSMGQNYQPQHF	TGTGCCAGTAGTATGGGGCAGAATTATCAGCCCCAGCATTTT
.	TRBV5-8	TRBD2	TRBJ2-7	CASSLALAGVYEQYF	TGTGCCAGCAGCTTGGCACTAGCGGGAGTATACGAGCAGTACTTC
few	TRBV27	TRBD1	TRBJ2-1	CASSVGGQGYNEQFF	TGTGCCAGCAGTGTCGGGGGACAGGGCTACAATGAGCAGTTCTTC
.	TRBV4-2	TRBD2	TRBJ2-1	CASSQDWTSGSNEQFF	TGTGCCAGCAGCCAAGATTGGACTAGCGGGAGTAATGAGCAGTTCTTC
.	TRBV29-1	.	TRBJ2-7	CSVLQPGTPVYEQYF	TGCAGCGTACTGCAACCGGGAACACCCGTCTACGAGCAGTACTTC
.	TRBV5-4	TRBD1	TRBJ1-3	CASSQDPGGLFSGNTIYF	TGTGCCAGCAGCCAAGATCCAGGGGGACTCTTCTCTGGAAACACCATATATTTT
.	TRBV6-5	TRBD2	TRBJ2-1	CASSYSSERGNEQFF	TGTGCCAGCAGTTACTCTTCGGAGCGGGGGAATGAGCAGTTCTTC
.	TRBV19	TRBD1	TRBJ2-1	CASSLRQGAGNEQFF	TGTGCCAGTAGCCTTCGACAGGGGGCAGGGAATGAGCAGTTCTTC
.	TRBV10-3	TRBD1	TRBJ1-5	CAISDPDRGDHQPQHF	TGTGCCATCAGTGACCCGGACAGGGGAGACCATCAGCCCCAGCATTTT
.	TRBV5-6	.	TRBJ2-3	CASSSGLTPDTQYF	TGTGCCAGCAGCTCGGGTCTAACCCCAGATACGCAGTATTTT
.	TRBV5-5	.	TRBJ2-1	CASSLWGEYNEQFF	TGTGCCAGCAGCCTTTGGGGAGAATACAATGAGCAGTTCTTC
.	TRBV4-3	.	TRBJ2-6	CASSQDQGSGANVLTF	TGCGCCAGCAGCCAAGATCAGGGCTCTGGGGCCAACGTCCTGACTTTC
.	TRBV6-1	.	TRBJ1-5	CASSGSVQPQHF	TGTGCCAGCAGTGGGTCAGTTCAGCCCCAGCATTTT
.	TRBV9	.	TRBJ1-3	CASSVGSSGNTIYF	TGTGCCAGCAGCGTAGGGAGCTCTGGAAACACCATATATTTT
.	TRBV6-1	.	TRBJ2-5	CASSRTFPIGETQYF	TGTGCCAGCAGTCGGACATTTCCTATTGGGGAGACCCAGTACTTC
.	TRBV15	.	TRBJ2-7	CATSRDEVRTREQYF	TGTGCCACCAGCAGAGATGAGGTGCGGACGCGGGAACAGTACTTC
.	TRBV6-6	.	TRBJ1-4	CASSYSSSSGEKLFF	TGTGCCAGCAGTTACTCGTCGTCAAGCGGTGAAAAACTGTTTTTT
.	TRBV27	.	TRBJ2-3	CASRATADSSTDTQYF	TGTGCCAGCAGAGCTACGGCCGACTCTAGCACAGATACGCAGTATTTT
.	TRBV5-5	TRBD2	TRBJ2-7	CASSLHVEGGPREQYF	TGTGCCAGCAGCTTGCACGTCGAGGGAGGGCCACGCGAGCAGTACTTC
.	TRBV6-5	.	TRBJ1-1	CASSYAPGVSGTEAFF	TGTGCCAGCAGTTACGCCCCCGGGGTGAGTGGGACTGAAGCTTTCTTT
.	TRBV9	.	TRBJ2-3	CASSVGASTGADTQYF	TGTGCCAGCAGCGTAGGGGCCTCAACGGGAGCAGATACGCAGTATTTT
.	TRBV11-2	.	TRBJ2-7	CASSLPSRDPYEQYF	TGTGCCAGCAGCTTACCGTCGAGGGATCCCTACGAGCAGTACTTC
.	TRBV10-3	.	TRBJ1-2	CAISELWTDNYGYTF	TGTGCCATCAGTGAGTTGTGGACTGATAACTATGGCTACACCTTC
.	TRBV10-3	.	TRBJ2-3	CAISESRGSGTDTQYF	TGTGCCATCAGTGAGTCGAGGGGTAGCGGTACAGATACGCAGTATTTT
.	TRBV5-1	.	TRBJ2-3	CASSLGGKSTDTQYF	TGCGCCAGCAGCTTGGGAGGGAAGAGCACAGATACGCAGTATTTT
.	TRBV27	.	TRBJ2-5	CASSPEHPQETQYF	TGTGCCAGCAGTCCAGAACACCCCCAAGAGACCCAGTACTTC
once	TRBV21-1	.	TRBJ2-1	CASSKDGELYYNEQFF	TGTGCCAGCAGCAAAGATGGTGAGTTATATTACAATGAGCAGTTCTTC
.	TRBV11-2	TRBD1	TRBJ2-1	CASSYTGTGAYNEQFF	TGTGCCAGCAGCTACACCGGGACAGGGGCCTACAATGAGCAGTTCTTC
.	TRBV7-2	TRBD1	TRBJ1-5	CASRTAGQAYQPQHF	TGTGCCAGCAGGACCGCGGGACAGGCTTATCAGCCCCAGCATTTT
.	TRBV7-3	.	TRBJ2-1	CASSSARDRSNEQFF	TGTGCCAGCAGCTCGGCGAGAGACAGAAGCAATGAGCAGTTCTTC
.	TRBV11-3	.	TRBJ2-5	CASSLGAQGEETQYF	TGTGCCAGCAGCTTAGGAGCACAGGGAGAAGAGACCCAGTACTTC
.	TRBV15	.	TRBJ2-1	CATSRDQGAPHEQFF	TGTGCCACCAGCAGAGATCAGGGTGCCCCCCATGAGCAGTTCTTC
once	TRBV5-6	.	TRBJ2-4	CASSLEGVAKNIQYF	TGTGCCAGCAGCTTGGAAGGGGTAGCCAAAAACATTCAGTACTTC
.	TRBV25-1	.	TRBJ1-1	CASSELLLTEAFF	TGTGCCAGCAGTGAACTCCTACTTACTGAAGCTTTCTTT
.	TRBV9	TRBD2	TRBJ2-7	CASSVSGTSSYEQYF	TGTGCCAGCAGCGTAAGCGGGACGAGCTCCTACGAGCAGTACTTC
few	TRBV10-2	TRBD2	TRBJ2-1	CASSESWRERFF	TGCGCCAGCAGTGAGTCCTGGCGGGAGAGGTTCTTC
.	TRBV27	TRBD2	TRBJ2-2	CASKPRAGLANTGELFF	TGTGCCAGCAAACCGCGGGCCGGACTAGCCAACACCGGGGAGCTGTTTTTT
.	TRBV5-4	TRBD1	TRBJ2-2	CASSKGAAGELFF	TGTGCCAGCAGTAAGGGGGCTGCCGGGGAGCTGTTTTTT
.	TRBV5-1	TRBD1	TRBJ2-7	CASSLAGTDYNEQYF	TGCGCCAGCAGCTTGGCCGGGACAGACTACAACGAGCAGTACTTC
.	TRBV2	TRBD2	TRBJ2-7	CASRDLQGAGEYEQYF	TGTGCCAGCAGAGACCTCCAGGGAGCGGGAGAATACGAGCAGTACTTC
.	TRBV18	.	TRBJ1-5	CAGSWRGRGSNQPQHF	TGTGCCGGAAGTTGGAGGGGACGGGGTAGCAATCAGCCCCAGCATTTT
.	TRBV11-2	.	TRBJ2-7	CASSGIISGHPYEQYF	TGTGCCAGCAGCGGGATTATTAGCGGTCATCCCTACGAGCAGTACTTC
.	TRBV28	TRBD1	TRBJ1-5	CASSSQGSGHQPQHF	TGTGCCAGCAGTTCACAGGGGAGTGGACATCAGCCCCAGCATTTT